The entry that follows covers one TCR beta chain sequence. Its antigen is not yet known. Base qualities are missing; no much larger clone stands one base away. The sample's time point label, decoded: roughly 24 weeks on oral tofacitinib. The sample's treatment or condition, from its label and the paper: oral pan-JAK inhibitor, 5-10 mg twice daily. Peripheral blood and lesional scalp punch biopsies were obtained from patients with alopecia areata. PBMCs were separated by density centrifugation and stained for CD3, CD4 and CD8, after which CD4+ and CD8+ T cells were sorted on a FACSAria. This entry is derived from a study of CD8+ T cells in alopecia areata (dated by TCRdb to 2016 to 2019). In the study overall: Treated patients were enrolled in an open-label pilot trial of oral tofacitinib, 5 to 10 mg twice daily, for moderate-to-severe alopecia areata. In humans, TCRbeta sequencing was performed on scalp tissue and on sorted CD4+ and CD8+ peripheral blood T cells from healthy controls and from patients with patchy or totalis/universalis alopecia areata. Scalp clonality was compared across normal scalp (n=4), patchy alopecia areata scalp (n=8), and alopecia totalis/universalis scalp (n=8). In both human patients and the C3H/HeJ mouse model, the study applied high-throughput TCRbeta sequencing to look at T cell clonal expansion in alopecia areata. Patients on tofacitinib were biopsied at baseline and after 4 and 24 weeks of treatment, and several of the patients also had a later scalp biopsy. The SALT score, which quantifies the percentage of affected scalp surface area, was used to measure disease severity in treated patients. RNA was extracted with the PAXgene miRNA kit for fixed scalp, the miRNeasy kit for PBMCs, and the RNeasy kit for mouse skin. Patients received tofacitinib for 6 to 18 months and were then followed off drug for 6 months to check for delayed response and recurrence. Amplification of TCRbeta CDR3 regions was done by immunoSEQ multiplex PCR using 35 Vbeta forward primers and 13 Jbeta reverse primers.

The germline V gene provides CDR1 LGHNA and CDR2 YNFKEQ. Including the terminal cysteine and phenylalanine, the CDR3 comprises 16 residues. CDR3 DNA only is kept here, 48 bases in frame from base 1. V is reduced by 4 bases and J by 6 bases, leaving a spacing of 18 bases between them. Library creation used the immunoSEQ multiplex PCR assay. For TCR sequencing, RNA was extracted from every sample and reverse transcribed into cDNA to serve as template. SuperScript III was used for first-strand cDNA synthesis, primed with a 2:1 mix of oligo-dT and random hexamers. A synthetic immune receptor repertoire was used to assess amplification bias, and residual bias was removed computationally. Turning to the authors' computational methods: Raw reads were preprocessed to remove errors, and CDR3 was defined by IMGT conventions from the conserved cysteine to phenylalanine. Clonality was calculated as 1 minus Shannon entropy normalized by log2 of the number of productive unique TCRs. Scalp TCRbeta sequences were cross-referenced with sorted blood CD4 and CD8 repertoires so that the CD4 or CD8 identity of scalp clones could be inferred. Imported from immuneACCESS, the table was reduced by TCRdb to in-frame sequences with V and J called. These copies leave out some clones; in studies compared against another copy, an unresolved V gene accounts for under half, and the cause of the remainder is not known. V and J calls plus clone size are reproduced from that table; the DNA served to infer D and trimming. The sample records under 200,000 clones, less than 70% of which are singletons. The ten top clones hold 14% of the sample.

The study at large found these results: Compared with normal scalp, lesional scalp had higher clonality and more expanded CD8+ clones, particularly in alopecia totalis/universalis, a pattern that suggests antigenic drive. Scalp clonality and the number of expanded CD8+ clones among the top 100 scalp clones were significantly decreased by tofacitinib. Shared TCR sequences between patients were less evident than in mice, which may be partly attributable to HLA diversity in the patient population. Unlike mouse skin, which is dominated by gammadelta T cells, normal human skin has resident alphabeta T cells that are also sequenced, and this complicates analysis of the scalp TCR repertoire. Many expanded lesional clones persisted in scalp and blood during tofacitinib treatment, which may partly explain relapse after stopping treatment. Because the treated cohort was small and had only one nonresponder, larger studies are needed to examine links between baseline CD8+ expansion and response.

The chain is encoded by TRBV4-2 joined to TRBJ2-2; D gene: possibly TRBD2, on 5 matching bases. Sequenced here: CD4+ T cells sorted from blood, sampled at week 24, from a patient treated with tofacitinib. The receptor comes from a human donor with alopecia areata. In nucleotides, the sequence is TGTGCCAGCAGCCCCTTAGACGGGGTGACGGCCGGGGAGCTGTTTTTT. This translates into CASSPLDGVTAGELFF.